This TCR beta chain was sequenced for a study of response to subunit inactivated influenza vaccine. Overall study findings and caveats: Authors proposed each seasonal influenza vaccination draws in few new T cells.

On this clonotype: The antigen remains undetermined.

This CDR3 contains 14 residues. Trimming took off 0 bases at V and 9 bases at J, with 11 bases between the two ends. CDR1 LGHNA and CDR2 YSLEER come from the germline V gene. TCRdb re-analysed the RT-PCR reads in MiXCR, keeping a single row per CDR3 protein. Among approximately 700,000 distinct CDR3 sequences listed, more than 15% were seen once. This clonotype was obtained from a man aged 50 to 60 who received an inactivated influenza vaccine. The chain combines TRBV4-3 with TRBJ2-2, with D tentatively TRBD2 (5 bases). The input for sequencing was PBMCs from blood, taken about 13 days after vaccination. The CDR3 loop reads CASSQDREGWELFF. CDR3 DNA sequence: TGCGCCAGCAGCCAAGATCGAGAGGGATGGGAGCTGTTTTTT.